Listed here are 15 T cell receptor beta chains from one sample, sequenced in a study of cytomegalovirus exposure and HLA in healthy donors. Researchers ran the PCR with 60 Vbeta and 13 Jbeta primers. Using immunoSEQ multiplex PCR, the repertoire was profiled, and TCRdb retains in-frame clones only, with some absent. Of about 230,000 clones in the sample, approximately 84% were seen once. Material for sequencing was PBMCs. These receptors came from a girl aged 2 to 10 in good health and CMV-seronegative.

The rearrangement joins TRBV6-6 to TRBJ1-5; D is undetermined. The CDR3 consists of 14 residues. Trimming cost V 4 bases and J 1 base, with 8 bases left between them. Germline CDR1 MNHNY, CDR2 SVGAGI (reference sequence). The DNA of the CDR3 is TGTGCCAGCAGTTGGGAGTCGAGCAATCAGCCCCAGCATTTT. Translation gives CASSWESSNQPQHF.

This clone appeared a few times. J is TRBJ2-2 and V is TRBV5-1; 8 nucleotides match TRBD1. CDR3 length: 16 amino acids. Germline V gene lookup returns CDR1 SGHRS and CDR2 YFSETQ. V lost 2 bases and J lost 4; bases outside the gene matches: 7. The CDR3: CASSLGQGGRTGELFF. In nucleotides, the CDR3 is TGCGCCAGCAGCTTAGGACAGGGTGGTCGCACCGGGGAGCTGTTTTTT.

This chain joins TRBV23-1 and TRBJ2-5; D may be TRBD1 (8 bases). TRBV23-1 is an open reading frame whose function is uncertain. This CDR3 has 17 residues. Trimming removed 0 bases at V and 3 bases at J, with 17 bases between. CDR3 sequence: CASSQSVTTGGEETQYF. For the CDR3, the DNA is TGCGCCAGCAGTCAATCGGTAACAACAGGGGGGGAAGAGACCCAGTACTTC.

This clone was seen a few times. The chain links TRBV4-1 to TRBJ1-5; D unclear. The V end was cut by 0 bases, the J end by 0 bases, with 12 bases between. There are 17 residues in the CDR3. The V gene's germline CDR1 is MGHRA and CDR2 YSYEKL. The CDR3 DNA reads TGCGCCAGCAGCCAAGATTGGGCTGCTAATAGCAATCAGCCCCAGCATTTT. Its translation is CASSQDWAANSNQPQHF.

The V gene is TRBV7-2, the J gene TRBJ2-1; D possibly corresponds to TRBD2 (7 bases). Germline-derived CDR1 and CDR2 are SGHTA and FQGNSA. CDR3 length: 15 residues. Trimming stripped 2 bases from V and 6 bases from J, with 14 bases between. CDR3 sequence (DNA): TGTGCCAGCAGCTTACTTCGGGGGGCCGGCAATGAGCAGTTCTTC. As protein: CASSLLRGAGNEQFF.

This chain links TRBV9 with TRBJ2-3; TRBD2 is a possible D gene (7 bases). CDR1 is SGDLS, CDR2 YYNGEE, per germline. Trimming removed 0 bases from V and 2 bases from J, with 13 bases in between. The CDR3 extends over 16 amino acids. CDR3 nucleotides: TGTGCCAGCAGCGTAGTCTGGGGGGGCCCCACAGATACGCAGTATTTT. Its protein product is CASSVVWGGPTDTQYF.

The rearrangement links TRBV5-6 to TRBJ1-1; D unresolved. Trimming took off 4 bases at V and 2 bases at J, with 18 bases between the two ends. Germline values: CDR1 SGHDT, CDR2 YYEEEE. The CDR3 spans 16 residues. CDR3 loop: CASSPPFGFHNTEAFF. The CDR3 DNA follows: TGTGCCAGCAGCCCCCCATTCGGGTTTCATAACACTGAAGCTTTCTTT.

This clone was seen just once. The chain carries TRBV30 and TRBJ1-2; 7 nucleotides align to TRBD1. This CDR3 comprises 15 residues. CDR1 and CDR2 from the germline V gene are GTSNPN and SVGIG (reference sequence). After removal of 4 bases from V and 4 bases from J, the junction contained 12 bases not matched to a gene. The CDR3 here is CAWTPGGQPIYGYTF. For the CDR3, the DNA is TGTGCCTGGACTCCTGGGGGACAGCCGATCTATGGCTACACCTTC.

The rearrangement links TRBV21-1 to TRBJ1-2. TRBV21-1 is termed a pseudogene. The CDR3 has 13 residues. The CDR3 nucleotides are TGTGCCAGCAGCAAAGCTAGTAACTATGGCTACACCTTC. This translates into CASSKASNYGYTF.

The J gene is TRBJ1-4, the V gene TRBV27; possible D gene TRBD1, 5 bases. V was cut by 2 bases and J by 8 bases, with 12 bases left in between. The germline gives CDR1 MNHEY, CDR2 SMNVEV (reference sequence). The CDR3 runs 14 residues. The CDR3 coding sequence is TGTGCCAGCAGTTTAGTGGGGCCGGGCGAAAAACTGTTTTTT. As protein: CASSLVGPGEKLFF.

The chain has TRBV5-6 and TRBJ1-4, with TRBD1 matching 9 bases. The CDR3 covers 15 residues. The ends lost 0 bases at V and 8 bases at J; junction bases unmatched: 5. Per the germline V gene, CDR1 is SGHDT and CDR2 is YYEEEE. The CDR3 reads CASSLDRGQWEKLFF. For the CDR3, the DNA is TGTGCCAGCAGCTTGGACAGGGGGCAATGGGAAAAACTGTTTTTT.

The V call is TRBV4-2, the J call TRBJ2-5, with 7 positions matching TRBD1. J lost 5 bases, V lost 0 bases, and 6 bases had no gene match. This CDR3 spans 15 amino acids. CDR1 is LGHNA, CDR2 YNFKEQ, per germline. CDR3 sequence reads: CASSQEGGLGETQYF. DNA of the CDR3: TGTGCCAGCAGCCAAGAAGGGGGCTTAGGGGAGACCCAGTACTTC.

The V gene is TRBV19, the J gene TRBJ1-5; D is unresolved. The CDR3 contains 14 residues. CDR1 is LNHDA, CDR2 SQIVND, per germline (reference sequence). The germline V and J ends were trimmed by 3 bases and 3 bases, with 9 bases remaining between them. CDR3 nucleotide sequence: TGTGCCAGTAGTATCCCGCAGGCCAATCAGCCCCAGCATTTT. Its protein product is CASSIPQANQPQHF.

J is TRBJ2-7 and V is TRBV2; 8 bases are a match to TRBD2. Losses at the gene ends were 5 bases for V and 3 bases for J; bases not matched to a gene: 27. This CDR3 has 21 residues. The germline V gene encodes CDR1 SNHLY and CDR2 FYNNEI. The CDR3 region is CASSSAGPKVAPGGDYYEQYF. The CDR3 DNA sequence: TGTGCCAGCAGTTCAGCGGGACCCAAGGTCGCGCCGGGGGGGGACTACTACGAGCAGTACTTC.

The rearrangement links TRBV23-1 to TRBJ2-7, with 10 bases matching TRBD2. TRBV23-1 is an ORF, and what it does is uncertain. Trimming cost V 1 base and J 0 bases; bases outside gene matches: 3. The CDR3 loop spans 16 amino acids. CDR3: CASSQYSGRSSYEQYF. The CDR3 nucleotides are TGCGCCAGCAGTCAATATAGCGGGAGGAGCTCCTACGAGCAGTACTTC.